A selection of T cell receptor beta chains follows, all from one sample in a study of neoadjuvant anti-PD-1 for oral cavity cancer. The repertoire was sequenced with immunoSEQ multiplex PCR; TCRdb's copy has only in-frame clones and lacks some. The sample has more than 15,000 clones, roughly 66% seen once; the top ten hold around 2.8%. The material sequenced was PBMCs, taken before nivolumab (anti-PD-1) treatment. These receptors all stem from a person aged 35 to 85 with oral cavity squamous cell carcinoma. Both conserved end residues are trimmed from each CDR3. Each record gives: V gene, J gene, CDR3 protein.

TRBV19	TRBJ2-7	ASSMRPEREVHEQY
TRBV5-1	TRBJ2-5	ASSWASQETQY
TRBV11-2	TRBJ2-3	ASRPLAGGREQY
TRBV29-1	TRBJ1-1	SVHKGQGFITEAF
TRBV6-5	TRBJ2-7	ASSPSGPFHEQY
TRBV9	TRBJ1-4	ASSSGQTNEKLF
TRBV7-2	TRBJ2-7	ASSPRQGGYEQY
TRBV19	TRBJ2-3	ASRTGGLAGMVLY
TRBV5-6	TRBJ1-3	ASSLAGGSGNTIY
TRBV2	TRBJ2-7	ASSDLLVAYEQY
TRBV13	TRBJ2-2	ASSFPRGTGELF
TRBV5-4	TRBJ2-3	ASSGAGGVYTQY
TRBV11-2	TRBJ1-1	ASSLTGKNTEAF
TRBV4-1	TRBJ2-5	ASSEHRGAATQY
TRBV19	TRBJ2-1	ASRSLASGDNEQF
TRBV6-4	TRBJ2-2	ASSAGSGFGELF
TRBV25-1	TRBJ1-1	ASSEQGWTEAF
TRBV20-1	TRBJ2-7	SSGDPYEQY
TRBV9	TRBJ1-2	ASSAWTGGRGYT
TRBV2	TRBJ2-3	ASSGQGATDTQY
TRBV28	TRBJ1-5	ASSLRGAVGGNQPQH
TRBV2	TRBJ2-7	ASSVGSGRAQEQY
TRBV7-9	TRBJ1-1	ASSLGGFTLSEAF
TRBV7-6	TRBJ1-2	ASSSYREKGYGYT
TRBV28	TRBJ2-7	ASSPTGGPYEQY
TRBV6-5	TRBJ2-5	ASKLRGTETQY
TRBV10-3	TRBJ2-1	AISEPDYNEQF
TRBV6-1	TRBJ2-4	ASSTGVGTADIQY
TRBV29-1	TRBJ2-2	SVASGRNTGELF
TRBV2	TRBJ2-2	ASSSGQLAPGELF
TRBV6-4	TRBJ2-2	ASRAEFNTGELF
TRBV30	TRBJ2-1	AWSAGTTPYNEQF
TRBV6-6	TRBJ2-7	ASRRDRGYEQY
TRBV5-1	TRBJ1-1	ASGRAGVGEAF
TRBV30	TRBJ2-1	AWKGTSRVDNEQF
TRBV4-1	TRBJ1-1	ASSQVERPTMNTEAF
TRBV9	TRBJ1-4	ASSDERAEEKLF
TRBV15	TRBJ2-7	ATSNPGLGYEQY
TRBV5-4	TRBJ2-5	ASSGSQQETQY
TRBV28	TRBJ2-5	ASSLEAGAKTQY
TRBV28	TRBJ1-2	ASSLDSYGYT
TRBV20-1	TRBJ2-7	SARHVLGQY
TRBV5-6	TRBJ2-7	ASSLQGENRQQY
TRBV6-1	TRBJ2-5	ASIGRRSAETQY
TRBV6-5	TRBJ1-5	ASRSGTGGNQPQH
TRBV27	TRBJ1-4	ASGRFNEKLF
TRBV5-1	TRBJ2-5	ASSLAGIGGGPQETQY